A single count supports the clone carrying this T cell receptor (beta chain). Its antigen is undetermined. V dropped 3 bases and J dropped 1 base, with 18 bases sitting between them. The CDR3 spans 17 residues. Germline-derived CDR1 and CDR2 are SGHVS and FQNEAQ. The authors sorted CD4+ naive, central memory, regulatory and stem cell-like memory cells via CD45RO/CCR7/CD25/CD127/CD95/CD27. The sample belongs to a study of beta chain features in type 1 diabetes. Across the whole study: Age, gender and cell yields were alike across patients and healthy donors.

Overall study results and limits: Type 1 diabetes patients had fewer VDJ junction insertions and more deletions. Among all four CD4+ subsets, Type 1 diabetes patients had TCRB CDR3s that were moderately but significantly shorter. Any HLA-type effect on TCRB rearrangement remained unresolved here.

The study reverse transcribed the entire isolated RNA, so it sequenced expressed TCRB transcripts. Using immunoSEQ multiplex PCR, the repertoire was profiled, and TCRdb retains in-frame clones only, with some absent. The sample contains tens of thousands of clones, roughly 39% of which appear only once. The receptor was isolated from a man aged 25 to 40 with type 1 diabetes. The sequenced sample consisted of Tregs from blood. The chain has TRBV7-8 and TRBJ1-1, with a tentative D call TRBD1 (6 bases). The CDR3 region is CASSFGKRGGWNTEAFF. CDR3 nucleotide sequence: TGTGCCAGCAGCTTCGGGAAAAGGGGGGGTTGGAACACTGAAGCTTTCTTT.